This is a list of T cell receptor beta chains from one sample in a study of cytomegalovirus exposure and HLA in healthy donors. Clones were sequenced by immunoSEQ multiplex PCR, and TCRdb holds only the in-frame ones, with some missing. The sample includes some 97,000 clones, approximately 81% seen only once; the top ten take 3.5% to 5%. Sequencing was carried out using PBMCs. The receptors derive from a female donor in good health and CMV-seropositive. CDR3s include the opening cysteine and the closing phenylalanine or tryptophan. Each record gives: clone size, V gene, D gene, J gene, CDR3 protein, CDR3 DNA. A D gene is named only where the DNA matches it firmly. Size tells how often a clone was seen (once, few, many) or the class of an expanded clone, and some rows leave it out.

.	TRBV27	TRBD2	TRBJ2-2	CASSSAQLAGGITGELFF	TGTGCCAGCAGTTCGGCACAACTAGCGGGGGGAATCACCGGGGAGCTGTTTTTT
.	TRBV14	TRBD2	TRBJ2-1	CASSQATSGGNNEQFF	TGTGCCAGCAGCCAAGCCACTAGCGGGGGGAACAATGAGCAGTTCTTC
once	TRBV10-2	.	TRBJ2-7	CASTPETVFGEQYF	TGCGCCAGCACCCCCGAAACCGTTTTCGGCGAGCAGTACTTC
.	TRBV7-9	TRBD1	TRBJ1-4	CASSQQGAFEKLFF	TGTGCCAGCAGCCAACAGGGGGCTTTCGAAAAACTGTTTTTT
.	TRBV2	TRBD2	TRBJ2-5	CASSKVATGTSGSQETQYF	TGTGCCAGCAGTAAGGTAGCGACCGGGACTAGCGGGAGCCAAGAGACCCAGTACTTC
.	TRBV9	.	TRBJ1-2	CASSAGGYGYTF	TGTGCCAGCAGCGCGGGAGGCTATGGCTACACCTTC
.	TRBV19	TRBD1	TRBJ1-2	CASSPGDREAYGYTF	TGTGCCAGTAGTCCTGGGGACAGGGAGGCGTATGGCTACACCTTC
.	TRBV15	.	TRBJ2-6	CATSKVATADWANVLTF	TGTGCCACCAGTAAAGTCGCGACAGCCGACTGGGCCAACGTCCTGACTTTC
.	TRBV6-6	.	TRBJ1-3	CASRQSSGNTIYF	TGTGCCAGCCGACAGTCCTCTGGAAACACCATATATTTT
.	TRBV5-6	TRBD1	TRBJ1-6	CASSLATGDSPLHF	TGTGCCAGCAGCTTGGCCACAGGGGATTCACCCCTCCACTTT
.	TRBV12-5	TRBD1	TRBJ1-1	CARGTGRLMNTEAFF	TGTGCTAGGGGGACAGGCCGACTAATGAACACTGAAGCTTTCTTT
.	TRBV27	TRBD1	TRBJ1-6	CASSRGQGNNNSPLHF	TGTGCCAGCAGCCGGGGACAGGGGAACAATAATTCACCCCTCCACTTT
.	TRBV5-4	.	TRBJ2-3	CAVAAAGTDTQYF	TGTGCGGTGGCGGCGGCGGGCACAGATACGCAGTATTTT
.	TRBV5-8	.	TRBJ2-7	CASRLRDTAYEQYF	TGTGCCAGCAGACTCCGGGACACAGCCTACGAGCAGTACTTC
.	TRBV6-6	TRBD2	TRBJ2-2	CASSVTSGSPGELFF	TGTGCCAGCAGTGTGACTAGCGGCAGTCCCGGGGAGCTGTTTTTT
.	TRBV2	.	TRBJ2-1	CASSVLASNNEQFF	TGTGCCAGCAGTGTGCTAGCCTCAAACAATGAGCAGTTCTTC
.	TRBV19	TRBD1	TRBJ1-5	CASSIETGTGGYNQPQHF	TGTGCCAGTAGTATAGAAACCGGGACAGGGGGCTACAATCAGCCCCAGCATTTT
.	TRBV10-3	TRBD2	TRBJ2-1	CAISAGTSVGGDEQFF	TGTGCCATCAGTGCCGGGACTAGCGTGGGCGGTGATGAGCAGTTCTTC
.	TRBV6-1	.	TRBJ2-5	CASTVDETQYF	TGTGCCAGCACCGTAGATGAGACCCAGTACTTC
.	TRBV6-1	.	TRBJ2-3	CASTSTIWDTQYF	TGTGCCAGCACATCCACAATCTGGGATACGCAGTATTTT
.	TRBV2	TRBD2	TRBJ2-1	CATLALAGYNEQFF	TGTGCCACTTTGGCGCTAGCGGGCTACAATGAGCAGTTCTTC
few	TRBV18	TRBD2	TRBJ2-7	CASSPTSGGPGEQYF	TGTGCCAGCTCACCTACCTCGGGGGGGCCAGGCGAGCAGTACTTC
.	TRBV5-4	.	TRBJ2-5	CASSYGTLGPETQYF	TGTGCCAGCAGCTACGGGACTCTGGGGCCGGAGACCCAGTACTTC
.	TRBV4-1	TRBD1	TRBJ2-1	CASSRQGGNYNEQFF	TGCGCCAGCAGCAGACAGGGGGGAAACTACAATGAGCAGTTCTTC
.	TRBV10-3	.	TRBJ1-6	CAISPGGAGNSSPLHF	TGTGCCATCAGTCCAGGAGGGGCAGGGAATTCTTCACCCCTCCACTTT
.	TRBV6-1	TRBD1	TRBJ2-2	CASRRTGSTGELFF	TGTGCCAGCAGGAGGACAGGGTCCACCGGGGAGCTGTTTTTT
.	TRBV18	TRBD1	TRBJ2-7	CASSLGQDPSYEQYF	TGTGCCAGCTCCCTAGGACAGGACCCCTCCTACGAGCAGTACTTC
.	TRBV27	TRBD1	TRBJ1-2	CASSPGQAYGYTF	TGTGCCAGCAGTCCCGGACAGGCCTATGGCTACACCTTC
.	TRBV29-1	TRBD1	TRBJ2-7	CSACQGGTGSSEQYF	TGCAGCGCCTGCCAGGGCGGGACAGGGTCCTCCGAGCAGTACTTC